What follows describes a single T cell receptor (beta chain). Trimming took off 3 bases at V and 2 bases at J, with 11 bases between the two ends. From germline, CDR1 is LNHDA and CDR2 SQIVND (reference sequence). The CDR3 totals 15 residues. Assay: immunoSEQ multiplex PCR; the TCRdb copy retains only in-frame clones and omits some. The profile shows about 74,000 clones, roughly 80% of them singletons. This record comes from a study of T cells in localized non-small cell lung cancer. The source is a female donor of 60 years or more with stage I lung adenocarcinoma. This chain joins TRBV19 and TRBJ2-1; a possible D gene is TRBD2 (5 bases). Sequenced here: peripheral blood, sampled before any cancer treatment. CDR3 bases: TGTGCCAGTAGTATGAGGCGGGCAGCCTACAATGAGCAGTTCTTC. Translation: CASSMRRAAYNEQFF.